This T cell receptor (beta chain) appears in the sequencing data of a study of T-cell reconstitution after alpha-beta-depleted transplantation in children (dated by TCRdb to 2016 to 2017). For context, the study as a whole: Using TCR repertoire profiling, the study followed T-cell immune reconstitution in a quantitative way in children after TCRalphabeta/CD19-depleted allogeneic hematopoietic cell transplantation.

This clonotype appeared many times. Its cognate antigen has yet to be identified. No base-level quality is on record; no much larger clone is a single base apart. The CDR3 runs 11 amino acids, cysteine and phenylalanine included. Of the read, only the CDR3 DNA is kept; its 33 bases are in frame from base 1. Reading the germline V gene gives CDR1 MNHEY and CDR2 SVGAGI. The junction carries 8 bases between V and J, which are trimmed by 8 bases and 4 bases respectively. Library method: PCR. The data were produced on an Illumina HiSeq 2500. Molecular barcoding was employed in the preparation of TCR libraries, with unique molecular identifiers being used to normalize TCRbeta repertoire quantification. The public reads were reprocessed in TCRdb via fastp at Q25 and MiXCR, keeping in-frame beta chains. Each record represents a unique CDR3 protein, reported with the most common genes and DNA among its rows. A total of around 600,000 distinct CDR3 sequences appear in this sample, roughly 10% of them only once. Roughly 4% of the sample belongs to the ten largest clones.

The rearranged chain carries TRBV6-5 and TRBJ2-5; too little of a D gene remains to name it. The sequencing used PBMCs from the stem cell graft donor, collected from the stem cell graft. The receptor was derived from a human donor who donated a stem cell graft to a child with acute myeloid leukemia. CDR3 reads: CASERAETQYF. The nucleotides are TGTGCCAGCGAAAGGGCAGAGACCCAGTACTTC.